These 32 T cell receptor beta chains were sequenced from one sample in a study of blood T cell repertoires in COVID-19 (TCRdb year 2020). Libraries were prepared through the immunoSEQ multiplex PCR assay. TCRdb carries this immuneACCESS record with in-frame sequences only. Its versions omit some clonotypes, under half of them owing to an unresolved V gene in the studies checked, with the rest unexplained. The sample profile shows just under 300,000 clones; around nine tenths of them were found once. The leading ten clones occupy about 1.2% of the sample. What was sequenced was peripheral blood. These receptors were collected from a man aged 65-85 years with acute or convalescent COVID-19.

The chain uses TRBV7-9 and TRBJ2-1; 11 bases agree with TRBD2. There are 16 residues in the CDR3. The J segment lost 2 bases and the V segment lost 5 bases, leaving 5 bases of the junction unmatched. Per the germline V gene, CDR1 is SEHNR and CDR2 is FQNEAQ (reference sequence). The CDR3 bases are TGTGCCAGCAGCCTTAGCGGGGGGGCCGCCTACAATGAGCAGTTCTTC. As protein: CASSLSGGAAYNEQFF.

The CDR3 coding sequence is TGTGCCAGCAGGGGCGGCAATCAGCCCCAGCATTTT. Protein product: CASRGGNQPQHF. The chain is built from TRBV2 and TRBJ1-5; D is ambiguous. Trimming took 6 bases from V and 2 from J, leaving 5 bases between them. This CDR3 contains 12 residues. The germline V gene has CDR1 SNHLY and CDR2 FYNNEI.

The V call is TRBV29-1, the J call TRBJ1-4, with D perhaps TRBD1 (5 bases). Looked up from germline, CDR1 is SQVTM and CDR2 is ANQGSEA. The CDR3 is 13 residues long. V lost 4 bases and J lost 2, with 8 bases in between. Here the CDR3 reads CSVGRATNEKLFF. The CDR3 nucleotides read TGCAGCGTTGGCAGGGCGACTAATGAAAAACTGTTTTTT.

The chain joins TRBV10-3 to TRBJ1-4, with a tentative D call TRBD1 (6 bases). This CDR3 has 15 amino acids. V dropped 0 bases and J dropped 5 bases, with 10 bases sitting between them. Germline CDR1 ENHRY, CDR2 SYGVKD. CDR3 loop: CAISESQGLNEKLFF. CDR3 in DNA: TGTGCCATCAGTGAGTCGCAGGGGCTAAATGAAAAACTGTTTTTT.

This clone was detected only a few times. The rearrangement links TRBV19 to TRBJ1-6; unclear D gene. Germline assignment: CDR1 LNHDA and CDR2 SQIVND (reference sequence). Deletions cut 4 bases from V and 10 bases from J, with 8 bases between. The CDR3 loop spans 12 amino acids. CDR3 sequence: CASSTTGSPLHF. Written as DNA, the CDR3 is TGTGCCAGTAGTACGACTGGGTCACCCCTCCACTTT.

The rearrangement uses TRBV5-1 and TRBJ2-1; the match to TRBD2 covers 7 bases. The germline CDR1 and CDR2 sequences are SGHRS and YFSETQ. The trim removed 4 bases at V and 6 bases at J, leaving 7 bases unmatched. The CDR3 runs to 14 residues. CDR3 in amino acids: CASSGGGGSNEQFF. CDR3 in DNA: TGCGCCAGCAGCGGCGGGGGAGGGAGCAATGAGCAGTTCTTC.

The chain employs TRBV19 and TRBJ2-5, with a possible D match to TRBD2 (6 bases). CDR1 and CDR2 from the germline V gene are LNHDA and SQIVND (reference sequence). V was shortened by 3 bases and J by 3 bases, with 14 bases between the two germline ends. The CDR3 is 15 amino acids. The CDR3 loop reads CASSIHGGGEETQYF. In DNA, the CDR3 is TGTGCCAGTAGTATCCACGGGGGAGGTGAAGAGACCCAGTACTTC.

This CDR3 reads CASSRDRGGSSNEKLFF. CDR3 nucleotide sequence: TGTGCCAGCAGCAGGGACAGGGGAGGTTCGTCTAATGAAAAACTGTTTTTT. The chain employs TRBV7-6 and TRBJ1-4, with 10 bases that match TRBD1. Germline loops: CDR1 SGHVS, CDR2 FNYEAQ. CDR3 length equals 17 residues. V lost 5 bases and J lost 3; bases outside the gene matches: 9.

This chain uses TRBV5-1 with TRBJ2-2; D is possibly TRBD1 (5 bases). V lost 4 bases and J 5 bases, leaving 12 bases between the germline ends. The CDR3 has 14 amino acids. Germline V gene sequence: CDR1 SGHRS, CDR2 YFSETQ. The CDR3 region is CASSHLGETGELFF. DNA of the CDR3: TGCGCCAGCAGCCATCTAGGGGAAACCGGGGAGCTGTTTTTT. The complete variable domain, with remaining parts taken from reference TRBV5-1 and TRBJ2-2, reads KAGVTQTPRYLIKTRGQQVTLSCSPISGHRSVSWYQQTPGQGLQFLFEYFSETQRNKGNFPGRFSGRQFSNSRSEMNVSTLELGDSALYLCASSHLGETGELFFGEGSRLTVL.

V and J are TRBV30 and TRBJ1-6; TRBD1 might be the D (5 bases). With 3 bases removed from V and 8 bases from J, the gap between germline ends came to 8 bases. The germline V gene encodes CDR1 GTSNPN and CDR2 SVGIG (reference sequence). The length of the CDR3 is 12 residues. CDR3 coding DNA: TGTGCCTGGAGGGGGGACTATTCACCCCTCCACTTT. It codes for CAWRGDYSPLHF. Looking up the rest from reference TRBV30 and TRBJ1-6 gives the full variable domain: SQTIHQWPATLVQPVGSPLSLECTVEGTSNPNLYWYRQAAGRGLQLLFYSVGIGQISSEVPQNLSASRPQDRQFILSSKKLLLSDSGFYLCAWRGDYSPLHFGNGTRLTVT.

The chain is built from TRBV18 and TRBJ2-7; maybe TRBD1 (8 bases). The CDR3 consists of 15 residues. CDR1 and CDR2 from the germline V gene are KGHSH and LQKENI. V lost 3 bases, J lost 4 bases, and 16 bases lay in between. CDR3 coding DNA: TGTGCCAGCTCACCGACACTACAGGGGGGGTACGAGCAGTACTTC. It yields the protein CASSPTLQGGYEQYF.

This clone was seen just once. V and J are TRBV7-9 and TRBJ1-2, with D unclear. Germline V lookup: CDR1 SEHNR, CDR2 FQNEAQ (reference sequence). V lost 5 bases and J 2 bases, leaving 9 bases between the germline ends. This CDR3 is built from 13 residues. The CDR3 reads CASSPTPNYGYTF. CDR3 DNA sequence: TGTGCCAGCAGCCCCACACCCAACTATGGCTACACCTTC.

This clone was recorded a few times. The chain combines TRBV21-1 with TRBJ1-5. TRBV21-1 is shown as a pseudogene. CDR3 length equals 16 residues. This CDR3 reads CASSKVRRRSNQPQHF. CDR3 in DNA: TGTGCCAGCAGCAAAGTGCGGCGCCGTAGCAATCAGCCCCAGCATTTT.

This clone was observed at least ten times. V is TRBV11-2 and J is TRBJ1-4; the D is unclear. With 0 bases removed from V and 10 bases from J, the gap between germline ends came to 12 bases. The CDR3 covers 14 residues. From germline, CDR1 is SGHAT and CDR2 FQNNGV. The DNA of the CDR3 is TGTGCCAGCAGCTTAGACACGAGCGTAAGAAAACTGTTTTTT. Residues: CASSLDTSVRKLFF.

With respect to this clone: At the DNA level, this CDR3 is encoded by other sequences in the same sample as well. J is TRBJ1-1 and V is TRBV7-2, with no clear D. CDR1 is SGHTA and CDR2 is FQGNSA in the germline V gene. The CDR3 consists of 11 residues. Trimming pared 6 bases from V and 1 base from J, leaving 3 bases between. The CDR3 loop is CASSQNTEAFF. Written as DNA, the CDR3 is TGTGCCAGCAGTCAGAACACTGAAGCTTTCTTT.

This rearrangement joins TRBV6-6 to TRBJ2-7; no firm D call. This CDR3 contains 14 residues. Trimming took 5 bases from V and 3 from J, leaving 14 bases between them. Germline values: CDR1 MNHNY, CDR2 SVGAGI (reference sequence). This CDR3 reads CASSATGYHYEQYF. CDR3 DNA sequence: TGTGCCAGCAGTGCGACTGGGTACCACTACGAGCAGTACTTC.

This chain uses TRBV15 with TRBJ1-1; TRBD1 aligns across 8 bases. CDR1 is LNHNV and CDR2 is YYDKDF in the germline V gene (reference sequence). J lost 11 bases, V lost 2 bases, and 10 bases had no gene match. This CDR3 is built from 14 residues. The CDR3 nucleotides read TGTGCCACCAGCAGACAACGGGGCAGGGGGCATGCTTTCTTT. This sequence encodes CATSRQRGRGHAFF. Looking up the rest from reference TRBV15 and TRBJ1-1 gives the full variable domain: DAMVIQNPRYQVTQFGKPVTLSCSQTLNHNVMYWYQQKSSQAPKLLFHYYDKDFNNEADTPDNFQSRRPNTSFCFLDIRSPGLGDTAMYLCATSRQRGRGHAFFGQGTRLTVV.

The rearrangement links TRBV25-1 to TRBJ1-1; unclear D gene. Per the germline V gene, CDR1 is MGHDK and CDR2 is SYGVNS. V was pared by 6 bases and J by 2 bases, with 7 bases between. This CDR3 has 12 residues. CDR3 amino acids: CASSGPNTEAFF. The DNA of the CDR3 is TGTGCCAGCAGCGGTCCTAACACTGAAGCTTTCTTT.

This sequence joins TRBV4-3 and TRBJ1-3, with 10 positions matching TRBD1. Germline V gives CDR1 LGHNA, CDR2 YSLEER. Trimming removed 5 bases from V and 0 bases from J; junction bases left unmatched: 10. This CDR3 region has 18 residues. The CDR3 here is CASSSWDGDRGSGNTIYF. CDR3 nucleotide sequence: TGCGCCAGCAGCTCTTGGGACGGGGACAGGGGCTCTGGAAACACCATATATTTT.

The rearrangement links TRBV9 to TRBJ2-7; D may be TRBD2 (6 bases). The CDR3 spans 14 residues. V gave up 4 bases and J gave up 3 bases, with 14 bases separating them. CDR1 is SGDLS and CDR2 is YYNGEE in the germline V gene. In DNA, the CDR3 is TGTGCCAGCAGCTTACGCGGGGCGAGCTACGAGCAGTACTTC. It yields the protein CASSLRGASYEQYF.

The V call is TRBV5-1, the J call TRBJ2-5; perhaps TRBD1 as D (5 bases). The V and J ends lost 4 bases and 1 base respectively, with 8 bases between them. Germline V gives CDR1 SGHRS, CDR2 YFSETQ. The CDR3 runs to 13 residues. CDR3 residues: CASSRTPQETQYF. CDR3 coding DNA: TGCGCCAGCAGCCGGACACCCCAAGAGACCCAGTACTTC.

The chain is built from TRBV11-2 and TRBJ1-2, with a weak D call TRBD1 (5 bases). The CDR3 length is 13 residues. The germline V and J ends were trimmed by 0 bases and 8 bases, with 10 bases remaining between them. Germline lookup yields CDR1 SGHAT and CDR2 FQNNGV. The CDR3 sequence is CASSLDRGSGYTF. Written as DNA, the CDR3 is TGTGCCAGCAGCTTAGATCGGGGGAGCGGCTACACCTTC.

This chain links TRBV9 with TRBJ2-2; 10 bases match TRBD1. After removal of 1 base from V and 4 bases from J, the junction contained 1 base not matched to a gene. Germline V gene data show CDR1 as SGDLS and CDR2 as YYNGEE. The CDR3 totals 15 residues. This chain's CDR3 is CASSVRTGGTGELFF. In nucleotides, the CDR3 is TGTGCCAGCAGCGTACGGACAGGGGGCACCGGGGAGCTGTTTTTT.

The V gene is TRBV19, the J gene TRBJ1-5; TRBD1 might be the D (6 bases). The CDR3 has 15 amino acids. Germline V CDR1 and CDR2: LNHDA, SQIVND (reference sequence). V gave up 3 bases and J gave up 4 bases, with 13 bases separating them. This CDR3 reads CASSMDRRRNQPQHF. CDR3 sequence (DNA): TGTGCCAGTAGTATGGACAGAAGAAGAAATCAGCCCCAGCATTTT.

The V call is TRBV29-1, the J call TRBJ1-1, with D maybe TRBD1 (5 bases). The CDR3 consists of 13 residues. Between the trimmed V and J ends, which lost 1 base and 7 bases, there was a span of 13 bases. Germline lookup yields CDR1 SQVTM and CDR2 ANQGSEA. CDR3 in DNA: TGCAGCGTTGAAGTTCGCGGGAGGGGTGAAGCTTTCTTT. Encoded protein: CSVEVRGRGEAFF.

The rearrangement links TRBV20-1 to TRBJ1-5, with D hard to call. The CDR3 length is 15 residues. CDR1 is DFQATT and CDR2 is SNEGSKA in the germline V gene (reference sequence). The V end lost 3 bases, the J end lost 3 bases, and 15 bases lay between the germline ends. The CDR3 bases are TGCAGTGCTAGTTCGGGAGGAAGGGACAATCAGCCCCAGCATTTT. Its protein is CSASSGGRDNQPQHF.

V is TRBV5-1 and J is TRBJ2-1; 9 bases are shared with TRBD1. Germline V gives CDR1 SGHRS, CDR2 YFSETQ. The CDR3 totals 14 residues. V was pared by 0 bases and J by 8 bases, with 3 bases of the junction left unmatched. The CDR3: CASSLDGDRDEQFF. CDR3 bases: TGCGCCAGCAGCTTGGATGGGGACAGGGATGAGCAGTTCTTC.

The chain combines TRBV6-6 with TRBJ2-2; possibly TRBD1 for D (5 bases). The CDR3 totals 15 residues. CDR1 and CDR2 (germline): MNHNY, SVGAGI (reference sequence). V dropped 7 bases and J dropped 0 bases, with 12 bases sitting between them. The DNA of the CDR3 is TGTGCCAGCATCTCAAGGGGATCGAACACCGGGGAGCTGTTTTTT. Its translation is CASISRGSNTGELFF.

V is TRBV7-7 and J is TRBJ1-3, with D maybe TRBD1 (5 bases). This CDR3 has 14 amino acids. In germline, CDR1 is SSHAT, CDR2 FNYEAQ (reference sequence). V lost 5 bases, J lost 9 bases, and 17 bases lay in between. In nucleotides, the CDR3 is TGTGCCAGCAGCCCGGACACGACCGAAGCCACCATATATTTT. Protein sequence: CASSPDTTEATIYF.

The gene calls are TRBV5-1 and TRBJ2-7; no firm D call. CDR1 is SGHRS, CDR2 YFSETQ, per germline. The CDR3 has 14 residues. V shed 0 bases and J shed 4 bases, with 11 bases lying between them. CDR3 residues: CASSLGHDFYEQYF. CDR3 sequence (DNA): TGCGCCAGCAGCTTGGGACACGATTTTTACGAGCAGTACTTC.

Concerning this clone itself: At one boundary the junction diverges from the germline segment, which might be a read error. The chain recombines TRBV5-4 with TRBJ2-1; 8 bases map to TRBD2. The CDR3 length is 15 residues. CDR1 is SGHNT, CDR2 YYREEE, per germline (reference sequence). In DNA, the CDR3 is TGTGCCAGCAGCTTGTTGGCGGGAGGTTACAATGAGCAGCTCTTC. Translated: CASSLLAGGYNEQLF.

This chain connects TRBV18 to TRBJ2-7, with 8 bases that match TRBD1. Trimming removed 5 bases from V and 2 bases from J; junction bases left unmatched: 2. From germline, CDR1 is KGHSH and CDR2 LQKENI. The length of the CDR3 is 13 residues. CDR3 sequence: CASSETGAYEQYF. The CDR3 DNA reads as TGTGCCAGCTCAGAGACAGGGGCCTACGAGCAGTACTTC. Using reference TRBV18 and TRBJ2-7 for the parts outside the CDR3, the full variable domain is NAGVMQNPRHLVRRRGQEARLRCSPMKGHSHVYWYRQLPEEGLKFMVYLQKENIIDESGMPKERFSAEFPKEGPSILRIQQVVRGDSAAYFCASSETGAYEQYFGPGTRLTVT.